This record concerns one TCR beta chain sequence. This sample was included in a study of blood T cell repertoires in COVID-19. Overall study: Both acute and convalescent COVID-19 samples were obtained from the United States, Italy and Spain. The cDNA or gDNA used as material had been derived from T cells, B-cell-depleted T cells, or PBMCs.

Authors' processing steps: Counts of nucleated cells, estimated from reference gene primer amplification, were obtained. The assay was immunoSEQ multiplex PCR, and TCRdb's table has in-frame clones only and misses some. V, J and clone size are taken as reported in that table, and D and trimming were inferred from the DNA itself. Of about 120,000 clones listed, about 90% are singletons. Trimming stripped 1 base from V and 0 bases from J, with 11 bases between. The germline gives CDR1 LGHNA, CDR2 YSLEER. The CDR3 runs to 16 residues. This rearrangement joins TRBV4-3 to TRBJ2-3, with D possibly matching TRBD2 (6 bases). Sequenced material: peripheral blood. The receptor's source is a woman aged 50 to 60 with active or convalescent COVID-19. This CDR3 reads CASSQVAAKSTDTQYF. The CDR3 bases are TGCGCCAGCAGCCAAGTAGCGGCGAAAAGCACAGATACGCAGTATTTT.